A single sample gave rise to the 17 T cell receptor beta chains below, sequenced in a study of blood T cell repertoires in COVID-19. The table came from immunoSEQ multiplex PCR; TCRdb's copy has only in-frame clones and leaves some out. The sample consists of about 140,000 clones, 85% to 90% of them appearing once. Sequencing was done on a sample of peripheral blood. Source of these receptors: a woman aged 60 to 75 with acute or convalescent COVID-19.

Written as DNA, the CDR3 is TGTGCCAGCTCACCAATGGCGGATAATAATTCACCCCTCCACTTT. Amino acids: CASSPMADNNSPLHF. This chain links TRBV18 with TRBJ1-6; D is undetermined. Looked up from germline, CDR1 is KGHSH and CDR2 is LQKENI. Between the trimmed V and J ends, which lost 2 bases and 5 bases, there was a span of 10 bases. There are 15 residues in the CDR3.

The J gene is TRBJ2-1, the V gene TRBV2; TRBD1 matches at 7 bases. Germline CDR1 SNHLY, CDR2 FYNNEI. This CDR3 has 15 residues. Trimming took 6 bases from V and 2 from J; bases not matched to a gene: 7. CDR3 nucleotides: TGTGCCAGCAGCCTAAGACAGGGAGCCTACAATGAGCAGTTCTTC. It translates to CASSLRQGAYNEQFF.

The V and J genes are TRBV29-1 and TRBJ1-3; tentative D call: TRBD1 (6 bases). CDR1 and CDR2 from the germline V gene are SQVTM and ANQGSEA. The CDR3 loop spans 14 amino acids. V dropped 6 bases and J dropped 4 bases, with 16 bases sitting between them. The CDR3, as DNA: TGCAGCGTCAACCCCAGGGGTCGAGGAAACACCATATATTTT. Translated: CSVNPRGRGNTIYF. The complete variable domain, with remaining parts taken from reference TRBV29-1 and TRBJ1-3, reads SAVISQKPSRDICQRGTSLTIQCQVDSQVTMMFWYRQQPGQSLTLIATANQGSEATYESGFVIDKFPISRPNLTFSTLTVSNMSPEDSSIYLCSVNPRGRGNTIYFGEGSWLTVV.

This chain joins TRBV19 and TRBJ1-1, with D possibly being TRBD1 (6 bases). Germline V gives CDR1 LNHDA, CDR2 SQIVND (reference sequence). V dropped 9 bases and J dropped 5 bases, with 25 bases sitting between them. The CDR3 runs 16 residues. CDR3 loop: CASQRGSRGEGTEAFF. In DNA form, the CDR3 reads TGTGCCAGCCAAAGGGGGTCCAGGGGTGAGGGGACTGAAGCTTTCTTT.

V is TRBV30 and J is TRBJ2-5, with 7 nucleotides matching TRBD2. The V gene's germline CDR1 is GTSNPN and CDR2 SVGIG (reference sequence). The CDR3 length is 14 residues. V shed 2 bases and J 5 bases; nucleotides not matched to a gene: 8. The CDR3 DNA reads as TGTGCCTGGAGTTTACGGGGGGTTGCTGAGACCCAGTACTTC. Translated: CAWSLRGVAETQYF.

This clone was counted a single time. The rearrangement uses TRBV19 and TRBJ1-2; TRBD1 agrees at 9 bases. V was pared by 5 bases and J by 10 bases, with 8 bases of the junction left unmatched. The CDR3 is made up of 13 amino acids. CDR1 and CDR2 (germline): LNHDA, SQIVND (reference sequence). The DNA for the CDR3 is TGTGCCAGTAGTCGGGGACAGGGCCGCCTCTACACCTTC. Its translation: CASSRGQGRLYTF.

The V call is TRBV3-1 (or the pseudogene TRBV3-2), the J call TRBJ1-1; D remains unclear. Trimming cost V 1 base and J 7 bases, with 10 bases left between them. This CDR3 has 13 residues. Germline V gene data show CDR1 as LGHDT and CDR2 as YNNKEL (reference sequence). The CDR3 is CASSQVPGSEAFF. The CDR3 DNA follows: TGTGCCAGCAGCCAAGTTCCTGGCAGTGAAGCTTTCTTT.

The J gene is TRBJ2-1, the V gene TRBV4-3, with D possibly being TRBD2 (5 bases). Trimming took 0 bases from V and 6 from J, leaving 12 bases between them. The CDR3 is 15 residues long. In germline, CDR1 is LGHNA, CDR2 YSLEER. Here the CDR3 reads CASSQDRLAFNEQFF. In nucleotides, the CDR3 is TGCGCCAGCAGCCAAGATCGCCTAGCCTTCAATGAGCAGTTCTTC.

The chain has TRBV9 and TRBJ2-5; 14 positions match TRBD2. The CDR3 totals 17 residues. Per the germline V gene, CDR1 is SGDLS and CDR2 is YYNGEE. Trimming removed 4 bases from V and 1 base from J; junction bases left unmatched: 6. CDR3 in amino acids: CASSFGLAGGLQETQYF. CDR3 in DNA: TGTGCCAGCAGCTTTGGACTAGCGGGGGGCCTCCAAGAGACCCAGTACTTC.

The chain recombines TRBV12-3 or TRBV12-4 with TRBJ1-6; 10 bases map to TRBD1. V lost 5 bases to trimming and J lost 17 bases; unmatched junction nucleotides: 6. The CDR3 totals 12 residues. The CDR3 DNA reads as TGTGCCAGCAGTGTGGGACAGGGGAGGATCCACTTT. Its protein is CASSVGQGRIHF.

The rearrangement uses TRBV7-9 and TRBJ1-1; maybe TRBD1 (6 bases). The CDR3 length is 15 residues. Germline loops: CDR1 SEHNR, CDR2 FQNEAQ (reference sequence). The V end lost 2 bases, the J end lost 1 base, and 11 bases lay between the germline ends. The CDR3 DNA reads TGTGCCAGCAGCTTATACGGGGGGCAGAACACTGAAGCTTTCTTT. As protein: CASSLYGGQNTEAFF.

CDR3 sequence: CASSPGTVYGYTF. CDR3 DNA sequence: TGTGCCAGCAGCCCCGGGACAGTCTATGGCTACACCTTC. The chain couples TRBV5-6 to TRBJ1-2; 7 bases match TRBD1. The J segment lost 4 bases and the V segment lost 4 bases, leaving 4 bases of the junction unmatched. The CDR3 has 13 residues. From germline, CDR1 is SGHDT and CDR2 YYEEEE.

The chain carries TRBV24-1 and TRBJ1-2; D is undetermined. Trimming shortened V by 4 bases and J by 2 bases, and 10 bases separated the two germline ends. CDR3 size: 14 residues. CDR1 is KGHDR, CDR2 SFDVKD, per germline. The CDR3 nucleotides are TGTGCCACCAGTGACCCCCCAAAAAACTATGGCTACACCTTC. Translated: CATSDPPKNYGYTF.

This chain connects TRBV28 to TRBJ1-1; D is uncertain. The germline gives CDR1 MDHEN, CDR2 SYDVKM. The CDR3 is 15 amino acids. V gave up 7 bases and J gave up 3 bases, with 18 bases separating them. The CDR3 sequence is CASTKLRSGDTEAFF. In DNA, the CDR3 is TGTGCCAGCACTAAACTCCGGTCCGGGGACACTGAAGCTTTCTTT.

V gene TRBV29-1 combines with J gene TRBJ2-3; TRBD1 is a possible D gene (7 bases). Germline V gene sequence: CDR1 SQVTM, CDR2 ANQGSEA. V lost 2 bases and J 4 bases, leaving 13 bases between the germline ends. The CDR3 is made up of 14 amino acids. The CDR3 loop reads CSVERVRGADTQYF. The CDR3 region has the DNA TGCAGCGTTGAAAGAGTCAGGGGGGCAGATACGCAGTATTTT.

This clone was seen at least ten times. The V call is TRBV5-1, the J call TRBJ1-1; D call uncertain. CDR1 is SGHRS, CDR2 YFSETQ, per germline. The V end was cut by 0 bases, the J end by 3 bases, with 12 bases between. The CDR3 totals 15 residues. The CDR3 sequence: CASSLVTMRDTEAFF. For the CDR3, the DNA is TGCGCCAGCAGCTTGGTAACTATGAGGGACACTGAAGCTTTCTTT.

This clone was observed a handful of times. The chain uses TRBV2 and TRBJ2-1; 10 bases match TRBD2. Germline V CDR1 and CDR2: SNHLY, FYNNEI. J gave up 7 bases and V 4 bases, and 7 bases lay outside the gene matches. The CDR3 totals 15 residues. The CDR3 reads CASSAERGGLNEQFF. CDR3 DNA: TGTGCCAGCAGTGCCGAGCGGGGGGGCCTAAATGAGCAGTTCTTC.